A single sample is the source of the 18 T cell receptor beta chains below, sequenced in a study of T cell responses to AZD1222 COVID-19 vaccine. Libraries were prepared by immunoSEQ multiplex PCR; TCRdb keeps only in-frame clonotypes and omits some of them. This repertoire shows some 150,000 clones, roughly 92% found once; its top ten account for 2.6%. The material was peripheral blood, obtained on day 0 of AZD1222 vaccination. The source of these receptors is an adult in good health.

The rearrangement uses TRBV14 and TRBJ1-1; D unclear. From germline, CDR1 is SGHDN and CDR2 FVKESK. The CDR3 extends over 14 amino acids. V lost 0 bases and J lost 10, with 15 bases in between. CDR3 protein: CASSQDDRIGVAFF. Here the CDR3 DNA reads TGTGCCAGCAGCCAAGATGACCGGATTGGGGTAGCTTTCTTT.

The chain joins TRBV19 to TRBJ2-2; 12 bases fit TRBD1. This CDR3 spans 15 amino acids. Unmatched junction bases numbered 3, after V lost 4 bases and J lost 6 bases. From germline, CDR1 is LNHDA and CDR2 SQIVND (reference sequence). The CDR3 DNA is TGTGCCAGTAGTACCGGGACAGGGGGCTCCGGGGAGCTGTTTTTT. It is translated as CASSTGTGGSGELFF. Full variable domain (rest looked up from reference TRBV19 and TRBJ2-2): DGGITQSPKYLFRKEGQNVTLSCEQNLNHDAMYWYRQDPGQGLRLIYYSQIVNDFQKGDIAEGYSVSREKKESFPLTVTSAQKNPTAFYLCASSTGTGGSGELFFGEGSRLTVL.

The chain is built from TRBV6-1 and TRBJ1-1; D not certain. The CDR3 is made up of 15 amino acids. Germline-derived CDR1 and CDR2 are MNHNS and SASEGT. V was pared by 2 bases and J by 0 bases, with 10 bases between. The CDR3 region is CASSEKRSLNTEAFF. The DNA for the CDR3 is TGTGCCAGCAGTGAAAAACGAAGTCTGAACACTGAAGCTTTCTTT.

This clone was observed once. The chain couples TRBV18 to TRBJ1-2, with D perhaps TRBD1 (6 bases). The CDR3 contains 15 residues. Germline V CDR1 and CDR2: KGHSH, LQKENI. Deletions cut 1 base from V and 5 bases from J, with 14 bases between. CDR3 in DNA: TGTGCCAGCTCACCACGAGGACAGACCGATTATGGCTACACCTTC. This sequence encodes CASSPRGQTDYGYTF.

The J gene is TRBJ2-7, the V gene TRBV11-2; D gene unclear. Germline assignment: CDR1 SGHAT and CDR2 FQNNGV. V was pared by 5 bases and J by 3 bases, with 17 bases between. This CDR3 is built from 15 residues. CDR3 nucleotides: TGTGCCAGCAGCCCAGAAGGTTGGCAGAACTACGAGCAGTACTTC. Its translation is CASSPEGWQNYEQYF.

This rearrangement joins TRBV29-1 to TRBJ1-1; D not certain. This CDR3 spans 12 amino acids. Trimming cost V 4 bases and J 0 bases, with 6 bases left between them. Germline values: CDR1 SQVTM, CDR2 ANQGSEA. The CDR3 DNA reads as TGCAGCGTTGCACCGGTGAACACTGAAGCTTTCTTT. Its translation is CSVAPVNTEAFF.

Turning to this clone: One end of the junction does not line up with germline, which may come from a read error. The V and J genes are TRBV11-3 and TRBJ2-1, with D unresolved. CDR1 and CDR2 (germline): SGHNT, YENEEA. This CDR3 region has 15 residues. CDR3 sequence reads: CASSNSLISHNEQFF. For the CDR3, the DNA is TGTGCCAGCAGCAACAGCCTTATCTCCCACAATGAGCAGTTCTTC.

CDR3 sequence: CASITGAEAFF. The CDR3 coding sequence is TGTGCCAGCATCACAGGCGCTGAAGCTTTCTTT. J is TRBJ1-1 and V is TRBV2; the D gene is possibly TRBD1 (5 bases). V was clipped by 7 bases and J by 6 bases, with 9 bases between them. The CDR3 totals 11 residues. Germline CDR1 reads SNHLY; CDR2 reads FYNNEI. The full variable domain, rest sourced from reference TRBV2 and TRBJ1-1, is EPEVTQTPSHQVTQMGQEVILRCVPISNHLYFYWYRQILGQKVEFLVSFYNNEISEKSEIFDDQFSVERPDGSNFTLKIRSTKLEDSAMYFCASITGAEAFFGQGTRLTVV.

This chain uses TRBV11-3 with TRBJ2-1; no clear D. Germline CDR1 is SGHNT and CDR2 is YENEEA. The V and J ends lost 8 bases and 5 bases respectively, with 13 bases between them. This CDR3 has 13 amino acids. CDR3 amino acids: CASQATRDNEQFF. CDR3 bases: TGTGCCAGCCAGGCTACCCGAGACAATGAGCAGTTCTTC.

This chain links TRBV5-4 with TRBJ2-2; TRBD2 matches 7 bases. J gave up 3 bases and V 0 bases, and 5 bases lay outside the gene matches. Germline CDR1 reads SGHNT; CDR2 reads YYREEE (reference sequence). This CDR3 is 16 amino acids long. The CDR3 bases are TGTGCCAGCAGCTTGGGGCGGGAGCCGTACACCGGGGAGCTGTTTTTT. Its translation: CASSLGREPYTGELFF.

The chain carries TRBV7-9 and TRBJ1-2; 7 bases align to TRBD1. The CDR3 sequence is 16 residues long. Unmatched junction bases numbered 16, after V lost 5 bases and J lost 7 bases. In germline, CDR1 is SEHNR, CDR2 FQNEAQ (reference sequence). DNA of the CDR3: TGTGCCAGCAGCCCGTATGGGGGGGACAGTCGACCTGGCTACACCTTC. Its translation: CASSPYGGDSRPGYTF.

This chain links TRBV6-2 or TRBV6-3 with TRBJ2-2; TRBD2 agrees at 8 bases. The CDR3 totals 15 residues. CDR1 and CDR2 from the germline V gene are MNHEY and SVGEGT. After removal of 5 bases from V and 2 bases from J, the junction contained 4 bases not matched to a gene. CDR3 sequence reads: CASSITSGNTGELFF. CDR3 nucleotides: TGTGCCAGCAGTATAACTAGCGGAAACACCGGGGAGCTGTTTTTT.

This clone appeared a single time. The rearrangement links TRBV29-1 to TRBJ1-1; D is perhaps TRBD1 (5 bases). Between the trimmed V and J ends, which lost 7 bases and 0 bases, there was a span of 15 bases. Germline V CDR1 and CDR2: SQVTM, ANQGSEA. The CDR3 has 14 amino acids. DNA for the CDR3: TGCAGCGCATCGACAGTAGGAATGAACACTGAAGCTTTCTTT. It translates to CSASTVGMNTEAFF.

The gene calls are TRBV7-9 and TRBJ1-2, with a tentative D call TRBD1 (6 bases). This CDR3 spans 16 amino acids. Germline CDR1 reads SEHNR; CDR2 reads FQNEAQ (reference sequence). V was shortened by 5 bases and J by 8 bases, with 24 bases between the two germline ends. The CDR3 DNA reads TGTGCCAGCAGCGACGAACAGGGAATTGTGGTGAGAGGCTACACCTTC. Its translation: CASSDEQGIVVRGYTF.

The DNA for the CDR3 is TGTGCCAGCAGGAAGGGGGCCGACACTGAAGCTTTCTTT. Protein sequence: CASRKGADTEAFF. The chain combines TRBV2 with TRBJ1-1; 7 bases are shared with TRBD1. The CDR3 has 13 amino acids. V was clipped by 6 bases and J by 3 bases; unmatched bases: 4. Germline CDR1 and CDR2: SNHLY and FYNNEI.

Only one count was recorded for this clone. In nucleotides, the CDR3 is TGTGCCACTAAGCCAGATAGCAATCAGCCCCAGCATTTT. Protein sequence: CATKPDSNQPQHF. The rearrangement links TRBV6-5 to TRBJ1-5, with no clear D. Trimming removed 10 bases at V and 0 bases at J, with 10 bases between. Germline V lookup: CDR1 MNHEY, CDR2 SVGAGI. The length of the CDR3 is 13 residues.

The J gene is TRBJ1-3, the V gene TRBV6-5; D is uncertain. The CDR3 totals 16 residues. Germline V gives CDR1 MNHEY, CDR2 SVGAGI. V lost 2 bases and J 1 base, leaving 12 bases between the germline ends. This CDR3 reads CASSYGLVGSGNTIYF. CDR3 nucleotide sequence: TGTGCCAGCAGTTACGGGCTTGTGGGGTCTGGAAACACCATATATTTT.

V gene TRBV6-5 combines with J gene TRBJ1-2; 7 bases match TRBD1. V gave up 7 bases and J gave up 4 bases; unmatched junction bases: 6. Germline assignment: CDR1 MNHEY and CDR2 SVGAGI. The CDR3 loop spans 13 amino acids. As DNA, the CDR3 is TGTGCCAGCACCGTGGACAGGAGCTATGGCTACACCTTC. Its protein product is CASTVDRSYGYTF.